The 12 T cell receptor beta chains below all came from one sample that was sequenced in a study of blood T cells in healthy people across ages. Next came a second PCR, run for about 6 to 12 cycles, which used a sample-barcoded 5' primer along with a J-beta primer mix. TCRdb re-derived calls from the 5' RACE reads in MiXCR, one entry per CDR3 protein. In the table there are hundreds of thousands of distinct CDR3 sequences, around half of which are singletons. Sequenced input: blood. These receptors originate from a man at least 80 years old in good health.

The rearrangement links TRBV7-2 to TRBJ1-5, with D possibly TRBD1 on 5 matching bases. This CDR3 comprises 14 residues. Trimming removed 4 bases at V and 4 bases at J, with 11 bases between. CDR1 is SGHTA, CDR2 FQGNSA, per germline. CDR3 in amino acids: CASSWGGGNQPQHF. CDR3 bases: TGTGCCAGCAGCTGGGGGGGAGGGAATCAGCCCCAGCATTTT.

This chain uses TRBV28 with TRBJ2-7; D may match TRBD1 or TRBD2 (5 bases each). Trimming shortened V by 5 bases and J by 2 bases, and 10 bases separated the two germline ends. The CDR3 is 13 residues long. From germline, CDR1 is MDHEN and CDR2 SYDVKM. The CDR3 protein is CASSRMGPYEQYF. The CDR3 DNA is TGTGCCAGCAGTCGGATGGGACCCTACGAGCAGTACTTC.

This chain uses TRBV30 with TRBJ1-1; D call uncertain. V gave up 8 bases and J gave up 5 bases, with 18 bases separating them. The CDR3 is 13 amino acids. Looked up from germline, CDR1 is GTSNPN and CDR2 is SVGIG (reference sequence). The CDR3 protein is CAGTRDTGTEAFF. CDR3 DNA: TGTGCCGGTACCCGTGACACGGGGACTGAAGCTTTCTTT.

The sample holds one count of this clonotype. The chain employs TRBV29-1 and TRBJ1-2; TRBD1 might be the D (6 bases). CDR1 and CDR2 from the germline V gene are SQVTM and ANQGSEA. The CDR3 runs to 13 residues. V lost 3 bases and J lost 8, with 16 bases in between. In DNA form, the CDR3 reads TGCAGCGTTGATGGGGCAGGGGTGGGCGGCTACACCTTC. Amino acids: CSVDGAGVGGYTF. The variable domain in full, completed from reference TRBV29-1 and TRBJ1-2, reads SAVISQKPSRDICQRGTSLTIQCQVDSQVTMMFWYRQQPGQSLTLIATANQGSEATYESGFVIDKFPISRPNLTFSTLTVSNMSPEDSSIYLCSVDGAGVGGYTFGSGTRLTVV.

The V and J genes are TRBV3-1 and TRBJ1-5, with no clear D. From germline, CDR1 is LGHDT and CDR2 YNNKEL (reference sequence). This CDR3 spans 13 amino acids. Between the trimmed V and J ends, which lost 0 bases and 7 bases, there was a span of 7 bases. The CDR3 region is CASSQDVFQPQHF. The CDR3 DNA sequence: TGTGCCAGCAGCCAAGACGTTTTCCAGCCCCAGCATTTT.

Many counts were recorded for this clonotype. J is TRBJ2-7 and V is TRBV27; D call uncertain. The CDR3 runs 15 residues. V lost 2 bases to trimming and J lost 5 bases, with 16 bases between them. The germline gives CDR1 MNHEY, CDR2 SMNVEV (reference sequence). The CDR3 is CASSLLGRWAHEQYF. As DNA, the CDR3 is TGTGCCAGCAGTTTACTCGGCCGTTGGGCCCACGAGCAGTACTTC.

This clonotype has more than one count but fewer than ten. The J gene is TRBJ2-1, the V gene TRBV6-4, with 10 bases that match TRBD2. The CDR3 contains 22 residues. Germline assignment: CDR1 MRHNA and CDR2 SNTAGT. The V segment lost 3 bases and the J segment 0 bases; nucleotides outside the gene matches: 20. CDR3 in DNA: TGTGCCAGCAGTGATTCACCCCCTCTAGCGGGAGTATCCGGTGGCTCCTACAATGAGCAGTTCTTC. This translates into CASSDSPPLAGVSGGSYNEQFF.

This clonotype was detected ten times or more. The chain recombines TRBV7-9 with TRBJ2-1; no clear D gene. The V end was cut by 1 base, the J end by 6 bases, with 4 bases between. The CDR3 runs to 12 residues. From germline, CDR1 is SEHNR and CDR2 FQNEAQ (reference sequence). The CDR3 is CASSLGVNEQFF. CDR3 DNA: TGTGCCAGCAGCTTAGGGGTCAATGAGCAGTTCTTC.

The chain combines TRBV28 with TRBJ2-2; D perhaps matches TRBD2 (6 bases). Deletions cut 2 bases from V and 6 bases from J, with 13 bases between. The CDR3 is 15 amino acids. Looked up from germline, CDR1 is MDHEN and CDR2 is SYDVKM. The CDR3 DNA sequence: TGTGCCAGCAGTTTACCGGGAGTAAGGTCCGGGGAGCTGTTTTTT. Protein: CASSLPGVRSGELFF.

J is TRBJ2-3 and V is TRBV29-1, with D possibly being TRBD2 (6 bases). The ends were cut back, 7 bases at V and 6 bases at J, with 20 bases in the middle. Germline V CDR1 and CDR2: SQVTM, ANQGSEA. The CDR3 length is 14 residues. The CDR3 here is CSAVSAGTLDTQYF. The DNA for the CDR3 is TGCAGCGCCGTATCGGCGGGGACCCTGGATACGCAGTATTTT.

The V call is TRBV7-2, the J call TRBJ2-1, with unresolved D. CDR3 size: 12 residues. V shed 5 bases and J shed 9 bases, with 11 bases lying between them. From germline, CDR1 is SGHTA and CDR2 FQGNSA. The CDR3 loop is CASSPSTLEQFF. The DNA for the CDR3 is TGTGCCAGCAGCCCATCTACCCTTGAGCAGTTCTTC.

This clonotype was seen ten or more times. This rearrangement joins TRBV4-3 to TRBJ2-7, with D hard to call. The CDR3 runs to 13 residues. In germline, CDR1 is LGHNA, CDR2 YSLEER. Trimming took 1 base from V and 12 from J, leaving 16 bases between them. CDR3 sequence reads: CASSQGLTARRYF. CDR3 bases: TGCGCCAGCAGCCAAGGGCTAACGGCCCGCCGGTACTTC.